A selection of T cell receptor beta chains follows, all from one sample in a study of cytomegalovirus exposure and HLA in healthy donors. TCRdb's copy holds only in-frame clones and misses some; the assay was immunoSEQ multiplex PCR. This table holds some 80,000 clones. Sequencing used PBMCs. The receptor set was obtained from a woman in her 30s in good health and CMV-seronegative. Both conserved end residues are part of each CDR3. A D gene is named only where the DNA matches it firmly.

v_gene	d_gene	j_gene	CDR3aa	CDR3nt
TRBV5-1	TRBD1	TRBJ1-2	CASSPDRSYWGYTF	TGCGCCAGCAGTCCGGACAGGTCATATTGGGGCTACACCTTC
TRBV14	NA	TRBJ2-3	CASSPIPVWGTPDTQYF	TGTGCCAGCAGCCCTATACCTGTGTGGGGCACCCCAGATACGCAGTATTTT
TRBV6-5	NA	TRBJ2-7	CASSPDSGSYEQYF	TGTGCCAGCAGCCCGGACAGTGGCTCCTACGAGCAGTACTTC
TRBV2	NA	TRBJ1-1	CASNRAVNTEAFF	TGTGCCAGCAACAGGGCAGTGAACACTGAAGCTTTCTTT
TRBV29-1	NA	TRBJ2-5	CSVVGEETQYF	TGCAGCGTTGTGGGAGAAGAGACCCAGTACTTC
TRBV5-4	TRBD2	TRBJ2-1	CASSLGLAGAENNEQFF	TGTGCCAGCAGCTTGGGACTAGCGGGAGCAGAGAACAATGAGCAGTTCTTC
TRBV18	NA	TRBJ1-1	CASSPAGGNTEAFF	TGTGCCAGCTCACCGGCCGGGGGAAACACTGAAGCTTTCTTT
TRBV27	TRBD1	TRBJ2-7	CASSYGMGQGAYEQYF	TGTGCCAGCAGCTATGGGATGGGACAGGGGGCCTACGAGCAGTACTTC
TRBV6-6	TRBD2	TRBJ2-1	CASSSIAGALGNEQFF	TGTGCCAGCAGTTCCATAGCGGGAGCCCTAGGCAATGAGCAGTTCTTC
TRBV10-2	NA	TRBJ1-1	CASRDSPPYETEDFF	TGCGCCAGCAGGGACAGTCCCCCCTACGAAACTGAAGATTTCTTT
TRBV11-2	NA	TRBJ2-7	CASSLGPGIYEQYF	TGTGCCAGCAGCTTAGGTCCGGGAATCTACGAGCAGTACTTC
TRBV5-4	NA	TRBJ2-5	CASSSGLRETQYF	TGTGCCAGCAGCTCTGGACTACGGGAGACCCAGTACTTC
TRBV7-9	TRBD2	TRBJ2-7	CASSYGGSGYEQYF	TGTGCCAGCAGCTACGGCGGGAGTGGCTACGAGCAGTACTTC
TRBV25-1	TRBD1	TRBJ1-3	CASSLGTGVSGNTIYF	TGTGCCAGCAGTTTAGGGACAGGGGTCTCTGGAAACACCATATATTTT
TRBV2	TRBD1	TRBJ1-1	CASTPGTGVGAFF	TGTGCCAGCACCCCGGGGACAGGGGTCGGCGCTTTCTTT
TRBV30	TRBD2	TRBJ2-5	CAWSSGSLQETQYF	TGTGCCTGGAGTAGCGGGAGCCTCCAAGAGACCCAGTACTTC
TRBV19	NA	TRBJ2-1	CASSIGTPNEQFF	TGTGCCAGTAGTATAGGGACTCCTAATGAGCAGTTCTTC
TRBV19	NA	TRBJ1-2	CASSMAGSNYGYTF	TGTGCCAGTAGTATGGCGGGTTCCAACTATGGCTACACCTTC
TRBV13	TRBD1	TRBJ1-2	CASSYTGGDGYTF	TGTGCCAGCAGCTATACAGGGGGGGATGGCTACACCTTC
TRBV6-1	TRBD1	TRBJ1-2	CASKGQPTDYGYTF	TGTGCCAGCAAGGGACAGCCAACCGACTATGGCTACACCTTC
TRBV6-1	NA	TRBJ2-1	CASSVTRGMGNEQFF	TGTGCCAGCAGTGTTACCAGGGGAATGGGCAATGAGCAGTTCTTC
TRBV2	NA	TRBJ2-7	CASSEGVIYEQYF	TGTGCCAGCAGTGAAGGCGTCATCTACGAGCAGTACTTC
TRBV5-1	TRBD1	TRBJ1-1	CASSLDRGDTEAFF	TGCGCCAGCAGCTTGGACAGGGGTGACACTGAAGCTTTCTTT
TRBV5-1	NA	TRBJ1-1	CASSLDYRSNTEAFF	TGCGCCAGCAGCTTGGATTACAGGTCGAACACTGAAGCTTTCTTT
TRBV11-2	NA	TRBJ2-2	CASSLYRDTNTGELFF	TGTGCCAGCAGCTTATACAGGGACACCAACACCGGGGAGCTGTTTTTT
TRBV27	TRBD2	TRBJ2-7	CASKASGRHYEQYF	TGTGCCAGCAAGGCTAGCGGGAGGCACTACGAGCAGTACTTC
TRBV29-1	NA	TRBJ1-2	CSVRAGASYGYTF	TGCAGCGTACGGGCAGGGGCTTCCTATGGCTACACCTTC
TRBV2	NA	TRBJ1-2	CASSEAFGDIYGYTF	TGTGCCAGCAGTGAAGCATTCGGGGACATCTATGGCTACACCTTC
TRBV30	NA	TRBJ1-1	CAWSGPRGDAEAFF	TGTGCCTGGAGCGGACCCCGCGGGGACGCTGAAGCTTTCTTT
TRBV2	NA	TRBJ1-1	CARQGGGNTEAFF	TGTGCCAGACAGGGTGGGGGGAACACTGAAGCTTTCTTT
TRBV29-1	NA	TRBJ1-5	CSALESDLTQHF	TGCAGCGCTTTAGAGTCCGATTTGACCCAGCATTTT
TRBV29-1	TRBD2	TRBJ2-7	CSVGPRLAGQAFTYEQYF	TGCAGCGTTGGGCCCCGACTAGCGGGACAAGCGTTCACCTACGAGCAGTACTTC
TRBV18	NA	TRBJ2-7	CASSPSTGVREQYF	TGTGCCAGCTCACCATCGACAGGTGTTAGGGAGCAGTACTTC
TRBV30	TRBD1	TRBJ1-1	CAWSPTGGAEAFF	TGTGCCTGGAGTCCCACAGGGGGGGCTGAAGCTTTCTTT
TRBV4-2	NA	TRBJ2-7	CASSQDVTGAEQYF	TGTGCCAGCAGCCAAGATGTAACAGGCGCCGAGCAGTACTTC
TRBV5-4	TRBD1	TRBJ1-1	CASSTGGNTEAFF	TGTGCCAGCAGCACAGGGGGAAACACTGAAGCTTTCTTT
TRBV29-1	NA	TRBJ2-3	CSAAGLTDTQYF	TGCAGCGCGGCAGGTCTTACAGATACGCAGTATTTT
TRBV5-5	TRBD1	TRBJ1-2	CASSRDSFYGYTF	TGTGCCAGCAGCCGGGACAGTTTCTATGGCTACACCTTC
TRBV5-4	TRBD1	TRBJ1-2	CASSFGQGQGGYTF	TGTGCCAGCAGCTTTGGACAGGGGCAAGGTGGCTACACCTTC
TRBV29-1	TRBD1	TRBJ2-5	CSVRPGTGASQYF	TGCAGCGTTCGACCCGGGACAGGGGCTTCCCAGTACTTC
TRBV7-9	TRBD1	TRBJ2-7	CASSRTGNYEQYF	TGTGCCAGCAGCCGGACAGGAAACTACGAGCAGTACTTC
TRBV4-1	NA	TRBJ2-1	CASSQAGVDEQFF	TGCGCCAGCAGCCAAGCGGGGGTCGATGAGCAGTTCTTC
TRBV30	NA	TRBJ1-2	CAWSPPSTGGGGYTF	TGTGCCTGGAGTCCCCCTTCGACGGGCGGGGGAGGCTACACCTTC
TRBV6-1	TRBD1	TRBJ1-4	CASSFTTGGYEKLFF	TGTGCCAGCAGCTTTACGACAGGGGGGTATGAAAAACTGTTTTTT
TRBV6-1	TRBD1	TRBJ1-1	CASSEARDRSEAFF	TGTGCCAGCAGTGAAGCGCGGGACAGGTCTGAAGCTTTCTTT
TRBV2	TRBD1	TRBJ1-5	CASTTGQGRHQPQHF	TGTGCCAGCACCACGGGACAGGGACGTCATCAGCCCCAGCATTTT
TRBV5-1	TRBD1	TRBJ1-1	CASSPRQGSNTEAFF	TGCGCCAGCAGCCCCCGACAGGGTTCTAACACTGAAGCTTTCTTT
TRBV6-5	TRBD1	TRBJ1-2	CASRPTGVNYGYTF	TGTGCCAGCAGGCCGACAGGGGTTAACTATGGCTACACCTTC
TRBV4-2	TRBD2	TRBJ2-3	CASSPTSGIGDTQYF	TGTGCCAGCAGCCCGACTAGCGGGATCGGAGATACGCAGTATTTT
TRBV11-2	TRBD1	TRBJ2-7	CASSLRGQAPAYEQYF	TGTGCCAGCAGCTTAAGGGGACAGGCCCCAGCCTACGAGCAGTACTTC
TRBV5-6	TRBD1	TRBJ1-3	CASSRDRVNTIYF	TGTGCCAGCAGCCGAGACAGGGTAAACACCATATATTTT
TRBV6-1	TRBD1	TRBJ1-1	CASSGGTGKGLRAEAFF	TGTGCCAGCAGTGGAGGGACAGGGAAGGGCCTACGCGCTGAAGCTTTCTTT
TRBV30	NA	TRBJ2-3	CAWRRRGTDTQYF	TGTGCCTGGCGCAGGAGGGGCACAGATACGCAGTATTTT